A single T cell receptor beta chain is shown here with its context. Its antigen is not identified. Trimming removed 3 bases at V and 3 bases at J, with 11 bases between. Germline-derived CDR1 and CDR2 are SNHLY and FYNNEI. The CDR3 is 14 amino acids. These data are taken from a study of graft-versus-host responses after intestinal transplantation. Whole-study context: Multivisceral, liver-intestinal, or isolated intestinal grafts went to recipients. After anti-thymocyte globulin induction, recipients took tacrolimus and steroids for approximately 3 years. Study-wide findings and caveats: In recipient marrow, GvH clones were found, and some appeared first in ileum or blood. Researchers found peak circulating GvH clone levels linked to early post-transplant HvG declines.

The assay was immunoSEQ multiplex PCR, and TCRdb's table has in-frame clones only and misses some. The data contain 95,000 to 110,000 clones, approximately 86% of them seen just once; the ten biggest clones take up around 0.7%. The sequence was collected from a human donor who was the organ donor for an intestinal transplant. The source material was unstimulated CD4+ T cells sorted from spleen or lymph node cells, sampled before transplant. V usage is TRBV2 and J usage is TRBJ1-2; D gene ambiguous. CDR3 sequence reads: CASSENVGYYGYTF. Written as DNA, the CDR3 is TGTGCCAGCAGTGAGAACGTAGGGTACTATGGCTACACCTTC.